The rows below give T cell receptor beta chains drawn from one sample of a study of CD8 T cells in Susac syndrome. TCRdb ran MiXCR on the immunoSEQ multiplex PCR reads and lists one entry per CDR3 protein. This sample has fewer than 90,000 distinct CDR3 sequences, with around 94% found just once. The sequenced sample consisted of CD8+ T cells from PBMCs. The source is a human donor with Susac syndrome. Both conserved end residues are part of each CDR3. The order of the fields is D gene, V gene, J gene, clone size, CDR3 protein, CDR3 DNA. A D gene is named only where the DNA matches it firmly. Not all rows give a size; the values are once, few, many and, for expanded clones, a class.

D: TRBD2; V: TRBV29-1; J: TRBJ2-1; size: -; CDR3: CSVAGGDEQFF; DNA: TGCAGCGTTGCGGGAGGCGATGAGCAGTTCTTC
D: -; V: TRBV6-5; J: TRBJ2-7; size: -; CDR3: CASSYSTGSSSYEQYF; DNA: TGTGCCAGCAGTTACTCGACGGGGTCAAGCTCCTACGAGCAGTACTTC
D: -; V: TRBV28; J: TRBJ1-2; size: -; CDR3: CASTPNQEEFLYGYTF; DNA: TGTGCCAGCACCCCTAATCAGGAGGAGTTCCTCTATGGCTACACCTTC
D: -; V: TRBV6-2/TRBV6-3; J: TRBJ1-2; size: -; CDR3: CASSHRGDRFGYGYTF; DNA: TGTGCCAGCAGTCACCGGGGCGATCGCTTCGGCTATGGCTACACCTTC
D: -; V: TRBV18; J: TRBJ1-1; size: once; CDR3: CASSPPPVLNTEAFF; DNA: TGTGCCAGCTCACCCCCGCCAGTCCTGAACACTGAAGCTTTCTTT
D: -; V: TRBV5-6; J: TRBJ2-3; size: -; CDR3: CASSLFGEYYF; DNA: TGTGCCAGCAGCTTGTTCGGGGAGTATTATTTT
D: TRBD1; V: TRBV28; J: TRBJ1-2; size: -; CDR3: CASSLVKGAGYTF; DNA: TGTGCCAGCAGTTTGGTGAAGGGGGCTGGCTACACCTTC
D: TRBD1; V: TRBV28; J: TRBJ1-5; size: -; CDR3: CASNVLGTGNSNQPQHF; DNA: TGTGCCAGCAATGTTCTAGGGACAGGGAATAGCAATCAGCCCCAGCATTTT
D: -; V: TRBV13; J: TRBJ1-1; size: -; CDR3: CASRVDRGTEAFF; DNA: TGTGCCAGCAGGGTCGACCGGGGCACTGAAGCTTTCTTT
D: -; V: TRBV6-5; J: TRBJ1-4; size: -; CDR3: CASSYSDGVGNEKLFF; DNA: TGTGCCAGCAGTTACTCGGACGGTGTTGGGAATGAAAAACTGTTTTTT
D: -; V: TRBV27; J: TRBJ2-3; size: -; CDR3: CASSFAPGGTDTQYF; DNA: TGTGCCAGCAGTTTCGCCCCGGGAGGCACAGATACGCAGTATTTT
D: TRBD1; V: TRBV5-1; J: TRBJ2-1; size: -; CDR3: CASSPDRAGYNEQFF; DNA: TGCGCCAGCAGCCCGGACAGGGCCGGCTACAATGAGCAGTTCTTC
D: -; V: TRBV20-1; J: TRBJ1-1; size: -; CDR3: CSAREPGKAFF; DNA: TGCAGTGCTAGAGAGCCGGGTAAAGCTTTCTTT
D: -; V: TRBV15; J: TRBJ2-1; size: -; CDR3: CATSPALYNEQFF; DNA: TGTGCCACCTCCCCAGCCTTGTACAATGAGCAGTTCTTC
D: TRBD1; V: TRBV2; J: TRBJ2-1; size: -; CDR3: CASSVDRARYNEQFF; DNA: TGTGCCAGCAGTGTTGACAGGGCCCGATACAATGAGCAGTTCTTC
D: -; V: TRBV13; J: TRBJ2-7; size: -; CDR3: CASSSGDYSYEQYF; DNA: TGTGCCAGCAGCTCAGGGGACTACTCCTACGAGCAGTACTTC
D: -; V: TRBV29-1; J: TRBJ2-2; size: once; CDR3: CSVEGGSGELFF; DNA: TGCAGCGTTGAAGGGGGGTCCGGGGAGCTGTTTTTT
D: TRBD1; V: TRBV5-1; J: TRBJ1-1; size: -; CDR3: CASSFDREGVMNTEAFF; DNA: TGCGCCAGCAGCTTCGACAGGGAAGGGGTCATGAACACTGAAGCTTTCTTT
D: -; V: TRBV28; J: TRBJ2-1; size: once; CDR3: CAVGGPNSYNEQFF; DNA: TGTGCCGTCGGAGGGCCTAACTCCTACAATGAGCAGTTCTTC
D: -; V: TRBV4-2; J: TRBJ2-7; size: -; CDR3: CASSQGISYEQYF; DNA: TGTGCCAGCAGCCAAGGTATCAGCTACGAGCAGTACTTC
D: -; V: TRBV9; J: TRBJ2-1; size: -; CDR3: CASSVGDYNEQFF; DNA: TGTGCCAGCAGCGTTGGGGACTACAATGAGCAGTTCTTC
D: -; V: TRBV5-1; J: TRBJ2-7; size: once; CDR3: CASSRGGLEQYF; DNA: TGCGCCAGCAGCCGGGGCGGACTGGAGCAGTACTTC
D: TRBD2; V: TRBV15; J: TRBJ2-5; size: -; CDR3: CATSRVAGVTAETQYF; DNA: TGTGCCACCAGCAGAGTGGCGGGAGTAACTGCAGAGACCCAGTACTTC
D: -; V: TRBV7-8; J: TRBJ2-7; size: -; CDR3: CASSLGTASYEQYF; DNA: TGTGCCAGCAGCTTAGGGACCGCTTCCTACGAGCAGTACTTC
D: -; V: TRBV5-6; J: TRBJ2-6; size: -; CDR3: CASSPPAGANVLTF; DNA: TGTGCCAGCAGCCCCCCCGCCGGGGCCAACGTCCTGACTTTC
D: TRBD1; V: TRBV7-9; J: TRBJ2-5; size: -; CDR3: CASSFPRQGEETQYF; DNA: TGTGCCAGCAGCTTCCCCCGACAGGGGGAGGAGACCCAGTACTTC
D: -; V: TRBV29-1; J: TRBJ1-1; size: once; CDR3: CSVGVNTEAFF; DNA: TGCAGCGTCGGGGTGAACACTGAAGCTTTCTTT
D: TRBD2; V: TRBV9; J: TRBJ2-1; size: -; CDR3: CASSVGGTIYNEQFF; DNA: TGTGCCAGCAGCGTAGGTGGGACTATTTACAATGAGCAGTTCTTC
D: -; V: TRBV15; J: TRBJ2-7; size: -; CDR3: CATSTSTGTPYEQYF; DNA: TGTGCCACCAGCACCTCCACAGGAACCCCCTACGAGCAGTACTTC
D: -; V: TRBV3-1; J: TRBJ2-1; size: -; CDR3: CASSHEGSAWFF; DNA: TGTGCCAGCAGCCACGAGGGTAGCGCGTGGTTCTTC
D: -; V: TRBV7-6; J: TRBJ2-5; size: -; CDR3: CASSLAEGKRETQYF; DNA: TGTGCCAGCAGCTTAGCGGAGGGAAAGCGGGAGACCCAGTACTTC
D: -; V: TRBV7-9; J: TRBJ2-7; size: -; CDR3: CASSFADYEQYF; DNA: TGTGCCAGCAGCTTCGCGGACTACGAGCAGTACTTC
D: -; V: TRBV4-3; J: TRBJ2-5; size: few; CDR3: CASSQGGETQYF; DNA: TGCGCCAGCAGCCAAGGAGGGGAGACCCAGTACTTC
D: -; V: TRBV9; J: TRBJ2-5; size: -; CDR3: CASSVDMGVDETQYF; DNA: TGTGCCAGCAGCGTAGATATGGGGGTCGACGAGACCCAGTACTTC
D: TRBD2; V: TRBV27; J: TRBJ2-7; size: -; CDR3: CASSLLAGVYYEQYF; DNA: TGTGCCAGCAGTTTACTAGCGGGGGTGTACTACGAGCAGTACTTC
D: TRBD1; V: TRBV28; J: TRBJ2-2; size: once; CDR3: CASSNRQGSTGELFF; DNA: TGTGCCAGCAGCAACAGACAGGGCTCCACCGGGGAGCTGTTTTTT
D: -; V: TRBV29-1; J: TRBJ2-2; size: -; CDR3: CSATGNTGELFF; DNA: TGCAGCGCCACAGGGAACACCGGGGAGCTGTTTTTT
D: -; V: TRBV15; J: TRBJ1-3; size: -; CDR3: CATSPRKGGNTIYF; DNA: TGTGCCACCAGCCCTCGGAAAGGGGGAAACACCATATATTTT
D: TRBD1; V: TRBV24-1; J: TRBJ1-2; size: -; CDR3: CATSLGQGYGYTF; DNA: TGTGCCACCAGCCTCGGACAGGGCTATGGCTACACCTTC
D: TRBD1; V: TRBV5-8; J: TRBJ1-5; size: -; CDR3: CASSSDRADQPQHF; DNA: TGTGCCAGCAGCTCGGACAGGGCTGACCAGCCCCAGCATTTT
D: -; V: TRBV15; J: TRBJ2-2; size: -; CDR3: CATSSLRGYTGELFF; DNA: TGTGCCACCAGCAGTTTAAGGGGTTATACCGGGGAGCTGTTTTTT
D: -; V: TRBV28; J: TRBJ1-6; size: once; CDR3: CASSQPRPGSSPLHF; DNA: TGTGCCAGCAGCCAACCCCGGCCGGGGTCTTCACCCCTCCACTTT
D: -; V: TRBV6-5; J: TRBJ1-2; size: -; CDR3: CASSWGAGNYGYTF; DNA: TGTGCCAGCAGTTGGGGAGCAGGAAACTATGGCTACACCTTC
D: TRBD1; V: TRBV7-2; J: TRBJ2-1; size: -; CDR3: CASSLQDRGYNEQFF; DNA: TGTGCCAGCAGCTTACAGGACAGGGGGTACAATGAGCAGTTCTTC
D: TRBD2; V: TRBV20-1; J: TRBJ2-1; size: -; CDR3: CSARRLAGSYNEQFF; DNA: TGCAGTGCTAGACGACTAGCGGGCTCCTACAATGAGCAGTTCTTC
D: TRBD1; V: TRBV9; J: TRBJ2-7; size: -; CDR3: CASSVDGTGGVGEQYF; DNA: TGTGCCAGCAGCGTAGATGGGACAGGGGGTGTTGGCGAGCAGTACTTC
D: -; V: TRBV4-3; J: TRBJ2-6; size: once; CDR3: CASRDYGSGANVLTF; DNA: TGCGCCAGCAGAGACTACGGCAGCGGGGCCAACGTCCTGACTTTC
D: TRBD1; V: TRBV7-9; J: TRBJ2-7; size: -; CDR3: CASRPDRGIWHEQYF; DNA: TGTGCCAGCAGACCGGACAGGGGCATTTGGCACGAGCAGTACTTC
D: -; V: TRBV3-1; J: TRBJ2-1; size: once; CDR3: CASSQVLAYNEQFF; DNA: TGTGCCAGCAGCCAAGTACTAGCCTACAATGAGCAGTTCTTC
D: -; V: TRBV13; J: TRBJ1-1; size: -; CDR3: CASSHLTEGGTEAFF; DNA: TGTGCCAGCAGCCACCTTACGGAAGGAGGCACTGAAGCTTTCTTT
D: -; V: TRBV5-6; J: TRBJ1-3; size: -; CDR3: CASSLAGSAGNTIYF; DNA: TGTGCCAGCAGCTTGGCCGGATCGGCTGGAAACACCATATATTTT